These T cell receptor beta chains were read from a single sample in a study of cytomegalovirus exposure and HLA in healthy donors. The assay was immunoSEQ multiplex PCR, and TCRdb's table has in-frame clones only and misses some. The sample yields more than 90,000 clones, about 78% seen once. Sequenced sample: PBMCs. The receptors here all came from a woman in her thirties or forties in good health and CMV-seropositive. Both conserved end residues are part of each CDR3.

V gene,J gene,CDR3 length,CDR3 protein
TRBV11-2,TRBJ2-7,14,CASSLEVRSLEQYF
TRBV5-6,TRBJ1-2,15,CASSPLPGRDYGYTF
TRBV4-1,TRBJ2-1,17,CASSQEITGKRWNEQFF
TRBV11-2,TRBJ1-2,14,CASSAITGIGGYTF
TRBV10-2,TRBJ1-2,16,CASSEDRGRANYGYTF
TRBV7-3,TRBJ2-1,13,CASSPTSSNEQFF
TRBV11-2,TRBJ2-3,14,CASTTTGPTDTQYF
TRBV5-1,TRBJ2-3,15,CASSLGSGSGDTQYF
TRBV5-8,TRBJ1-4,16,CASSFGQGATNEKLFF
TRBV28,TRBJ2-1,11,CASSQTKEQFF
TRBV18,TRBJ2-3,15,CASSSVLAGPDTQYF
TRBV6-4,TRBJ2-3,15,CASSDSAGVMDTQYF